A selection of T cell receptor beta chains follows, all from one sample in a study of blood T cell repertoires in COVID-19. Assay used: immunoSEQ multiplex PCR; TCRdb lists only in-frame clones, some missing. This sample has about 140,000 clones, with around 87% found just once. Sequences were obtained from PBMCs or T cells enriched from blood (not recorded which). The source of these receptors is a man aged 55 to 70 who had recovered from COVID-19. Each CDR3 is given with its conserved first and last residue. A D gene is named only where the DNA matches it firmly. Size tells how often a clone was seen (once, few, many) or the class of an expanded clone, and some rows leave it out.

d_call	v_call	clone_size	j_call	cdr3_aa	cdr3_nt
-	TRBV21-1	few	TRBJ2-7	CASSKAATSSENYEQYF	TGTGCCAGCAGCAAAGCCGCTACTAGCTCGGAAAACTACGAGCAGTACTTC
TRBD1	TRBV5-1	-	TRBJ2-7	CASSLGTARYEQYF	TGCGCCAGCAGCCTAGGGACAGCGAGATACGAGCAGTACTTC
TRBD1	TRBV7-8	-	TRBJ1-4	CASSLAQDRGLFF	TGTGCCAGCAGCTTAGCGCAAGACAGGGGATTGTTTTTT
-	TRBV7-9	-	TRBJ1-1	CASSPRSNTEAFF	TGTGCCAGCAGCCCCCGGTCGAACACTGAAGCTTTCTTT
-	TRBV6-4	-	TRBJ2-3	CASSQLGGTDTQYF	TGTGCCAGCAGCCAACTCGGGGGCACAGATACGCAGTATTTT
-	TRBV27	-	TRBJ2-3	CASSRGLPAGTDTQYF	TGTGCCAGCAGCCGAGGACTCCCGGCCGGCACAGATACGCAGTATTTT
TRBD2	TRBV9	-	TRBJ2-2	CASSRSLFSGGNTGELFF	TGTGCCAGCAGCCGCTCACTTTTTAGCGGGGGGAACACCGGGGAGCTGTTTTTT
TRBD1	TRBV5-5	once	TRBJ2-1	CASSLQGAGNEQFF	TGTGCCAGCAGCCTACAGGGGGCCGGCAATGAGCAGTTCTTC
TRBD1	TRBV28	-	TRBJ1-6	CASSQGTGKSPLHF	TGTGCCAGCAGTCAGGGGACAGGGAAGTCACCCCTCCACTTT
-	TRBV18	-	TRBJ2-1	CASSPLTPSSYNEQFF	TGTGCCAGCTCACCCCTTACCCCTAGCTCCTACAATGAGCAGTTCTTC
TRBD1	TRBV5-8	-	TRBJ2-7	CASSLGDRSYEQYF	TGTGCCAGCAGCTTGGGGGACAGATCCTACGAGCAGTACTTC
-	TRBV7-7	-	TRBJ2-2	CASSLGVSTGELFF	TGTGCTAGCAGCTTAGGAGTGAGCACCGGGGAGCTGTTTTTT
-	TRBV6-1	-	TRBJ1-2	CASSEVVWSYGYTF	TGTGCCAGCAGTGAAGTGGTGTGGAGCTATGGCTACACCTTC
TRBD1	TRBV9	-	TRBJ1-2	CASSGDRAYGYTF	TGTGCCAGCAGCGGCGACAGGGCCTATGGCTACACCTTC
-	TRBV6-5	-	TRBJ2-2	CASSNSGELFF	TGTGCCAGCAGCAACTCGGGGGAGCTGTTTTTT
-	TRBV28	-	TRBJ1-5	CASSLVTLNQPQHF	TGTGCCAGCAGTTTAGTGACACTCAATCAGCCCCAGCATTTT
-	TRBV6-5	-	TRBJ1-2	CASSPDSYGYTF	TGTGCCAGCAGCCCGGACAGCTATGGCTACACCTTC